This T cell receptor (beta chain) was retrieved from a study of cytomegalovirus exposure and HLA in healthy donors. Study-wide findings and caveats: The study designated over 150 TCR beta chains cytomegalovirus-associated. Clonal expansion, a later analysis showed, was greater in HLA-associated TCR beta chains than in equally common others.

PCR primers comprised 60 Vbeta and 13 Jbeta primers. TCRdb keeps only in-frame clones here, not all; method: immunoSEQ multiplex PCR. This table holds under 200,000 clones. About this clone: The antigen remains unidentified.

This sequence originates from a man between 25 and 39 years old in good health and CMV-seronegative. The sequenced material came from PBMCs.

The CDR3 sequence is CASSPAVAGGPNSKNIQYF. In nucleotides, the CDR3 is TGTGCCAGCAGTCCCGCGGTAGCGGGAGGCCCCAATTCCAAAAACATTCAGTACTTC. J is TRBJ2-4 and V is TRBV27; 10 bases agree with TRBD2. Germline assignment: CDR1 MNHEY and CDR2 SMNVEV (reference sequence). The J segment lost 2 bases and the V segment lost 5 bases, leaving 15 bases of the junction unmatched. This CDR3 contains 19 residues.